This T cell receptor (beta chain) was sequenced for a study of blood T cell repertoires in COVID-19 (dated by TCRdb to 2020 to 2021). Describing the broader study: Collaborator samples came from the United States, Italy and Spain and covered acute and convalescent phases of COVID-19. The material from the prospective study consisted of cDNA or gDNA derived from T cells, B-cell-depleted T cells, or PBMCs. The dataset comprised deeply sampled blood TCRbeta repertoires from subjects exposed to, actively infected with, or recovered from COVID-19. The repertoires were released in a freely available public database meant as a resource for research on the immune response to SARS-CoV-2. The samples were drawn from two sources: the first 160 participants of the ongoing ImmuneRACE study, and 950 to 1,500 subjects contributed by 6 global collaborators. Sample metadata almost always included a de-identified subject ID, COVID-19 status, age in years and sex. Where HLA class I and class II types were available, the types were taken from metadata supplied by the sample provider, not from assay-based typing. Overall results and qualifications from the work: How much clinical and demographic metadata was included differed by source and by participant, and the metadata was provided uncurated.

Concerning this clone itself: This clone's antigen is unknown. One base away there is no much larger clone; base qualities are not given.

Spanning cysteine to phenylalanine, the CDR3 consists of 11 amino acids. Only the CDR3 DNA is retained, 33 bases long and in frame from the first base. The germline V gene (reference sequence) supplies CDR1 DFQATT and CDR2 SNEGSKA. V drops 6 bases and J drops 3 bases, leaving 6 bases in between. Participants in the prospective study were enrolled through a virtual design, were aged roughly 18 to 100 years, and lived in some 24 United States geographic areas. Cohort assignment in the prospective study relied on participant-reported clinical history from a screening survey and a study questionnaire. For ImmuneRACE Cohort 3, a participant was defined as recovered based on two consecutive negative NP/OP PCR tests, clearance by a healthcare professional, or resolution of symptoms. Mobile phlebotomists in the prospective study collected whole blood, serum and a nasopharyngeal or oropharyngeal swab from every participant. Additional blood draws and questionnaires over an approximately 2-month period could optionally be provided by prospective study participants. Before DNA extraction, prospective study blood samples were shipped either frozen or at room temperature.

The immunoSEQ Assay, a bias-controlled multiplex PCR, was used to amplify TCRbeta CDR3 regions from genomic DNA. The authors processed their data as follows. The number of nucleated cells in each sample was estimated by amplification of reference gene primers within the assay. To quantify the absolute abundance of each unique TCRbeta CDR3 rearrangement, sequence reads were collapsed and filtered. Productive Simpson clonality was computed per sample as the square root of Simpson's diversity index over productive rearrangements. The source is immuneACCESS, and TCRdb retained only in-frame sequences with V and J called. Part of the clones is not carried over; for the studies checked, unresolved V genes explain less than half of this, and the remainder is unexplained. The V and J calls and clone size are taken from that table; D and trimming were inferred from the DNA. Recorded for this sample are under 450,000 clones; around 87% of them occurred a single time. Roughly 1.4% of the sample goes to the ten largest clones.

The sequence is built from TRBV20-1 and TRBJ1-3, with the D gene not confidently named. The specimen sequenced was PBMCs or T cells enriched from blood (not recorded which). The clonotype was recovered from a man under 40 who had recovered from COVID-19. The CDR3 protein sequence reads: CSAEDGNTIYF. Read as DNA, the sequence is TGCAGTGCCGAGGATGGAAACACCATATATTTT.